Presented here are 6 T cell receptor beta chains from one specimen sequenced in a study of blood T cell repertoires in COVID-19. Clones were sequenced by immunoSEQ multiplex PCR, and TCRdb holds only the in-frame ones, with some missing. The repertoire holds roughly 200,000 clones, with 80% to 90% as singletons. Sequenced material: PBMCs or T cells enriched from blood (not recorded which). These receptors were collected from a woman aged 40 to 49 with acute COVID-19.

The chain recombines TRBV30 with TRBJ1-1; tentative D call: TRBD1 (5 bases). Per germline, CDR1 GTSNPN and CDR2 SVGIG (reference sequence). Trimming took off 0 bases at V and 4 bases at J, with 9 bases between the two ends. CDR3 length equals 13 residues. The CDR3 nucleotides are TGTGCCTGGAGTGTCAGGGCCACCACTGAAGCTTTCTTT. Residues: CAWSVRATTEAFF. The full variable domain, in which reference TRBV30 and TRBJ1-1 provide the parts outside the CDR3, is SQTIHQWPATLVQPVGSPLSLECTVEGTSNPNLYWYRQAAGRGLQLLFYSVGIGQISSEVPQNLSASRPQDRQFILSSKKLLLSDSGFYLCAWSVRATTEAFFGQGTRLTVV.

The J gene is TRBJ2-2, the V gene TRBV6-5; TRBD1 might be the D (6 bases). This CDR3 is 14 amino acids long. Germline CDR1 MNHEY, CDR2 SVGAGI. Trimming pared 6 bases from V and 5 bases from J, leaving 13 bases between. Here the CDR3 reads CASRTGYRTGELFF. The CDR3 DNA reads TGTGCCAGCAGGACAGGTTACCGGACCGGGGAGCTGTTTTTT.

The chain uses TRBV19 and TRBJ2-1; a weak D match, TRBD1 (6 bases). V lost 1 base, J lost 4 bases, and 11 bases lay in between. The CDR3 loop spans 15 amino acids. From germline, CDR1 is LNHDA and CDR2 SQIVND (reference sequence). Here the CDR3 DNA reads TGTGCCAGTAGTATAGGGGACACGCAGTACAATGAGCAGTTCTTC. Residues: CASSIGDTQYNEQFF.

The chain uses TRBV9 and TRBJ1-6, with TRBD1 identical over 9 bases. J lost 9 bases, V lost 3 bases, and 7 bases had no gene match. The CDR3 runs 15 residues. The germline V gene has CDR1 SGDLS and CDR2 YYNGEE. The CDR3 loop is CASSAGGTGSSPLHF. The CDR3 DNA follows: TGTGCCAGCAGCGCTGGGGGGACAGGGAGTTCACCCCTCCACTTT.

The rearrangement links TRBV5-1 to TRBJ2-7, with 7 bases identical to TRBD1. Trimming removed 3 bases from V and 11 bases from J; junction bases left unmatched: 8. Germline V CDR1 and CDR2: SGHRS, YFSETQ. The CDR3 runs 12 residues. This chain's CDR3 is CASSSGQSAEYF. The CDR3 DNA reads as TGCGCCAGCAGCTCGGGACAGAGTGCGGAGTACTTC.

V and J are TRBV5-1 and TRBJ2-6; perhaps TRBD2 as D (5 bases). Germline assignment: CDR1 SGHRS and CDR2 YFSETQ. Trimming cost V 4 bases and J 2 bases, with 10 bases left between them. CDR3 size: 15 residues. DNA of the CDR3: TGCGCCAGCAGCATATCCGGGACTGGGGCCAACGTCCTGACTTTC. Protein: CASSISGTGANVLTF.